These 9 T cell receptor beta chains came from one sample sequenced in a study of T cell responses to AZD1222 COVID-19 vaccine. The table came from immunoSEQ multiplex PCR; TCRdb's copy has only in-frame clones and leaves some out. The table shows over 75,000 clones, with over 85% occurring only once. This material consisted of peripheral blood, taken on day 0 of AZD1222 vaccination. These receptors were collected from an adult in good health.

The chain joins TRBV27 to TRBJ1-6; tentative D call: TRBD1 (5 bases). The length of the CDR3 is 14 residues. Looked up from germline, CDR1 is MNHEY and CDR2 is SMNVEV (reference sequence). Trimming shortened V by 3 bases and J by 7 bases, and 10 bases separated the two germline ends. CDR3 loop: CASSFGHPNSPLHF. The CDR3 DNA is TGTGCCAGCAGTTTCGGACACCCGAATTCACCCCTCCACTTT.

This chain joins TRBV28 and TRBJ1-2; no firm D call. The germline CDR1 and CDR2 sequences are MDHEN and SYDVKM. V lost 6 bases and J lost 7, with 15 bases in between. The CDR3 loop spans 13 amino acids. The CDR3 protein is CASSRPAGSGYTF. CDR3 DNA sequence: TGTGCCAGCAGCCGCCCAGCTGGTTCTGGCTACACCTTC.

This chain connects TRBV5-5 to TRBJ2-7; 7 nucleotides match TRBD2. Germline CDR1 is SGHKS and CDR2 is YYEKEE (reference sequence). CDR3 length: 16 amino acids. Trimming cost V 0 bases and J 0 bases; bases outside gene matches: 6. CDR3 protein: CASSLGEGPSSYEQYF. The DNA for the CDR3 is TGTGCCAGCAGCTTGGGGGAGGGGCCAAGCTCCTACGAGCAGTACTTC.

The rearrangement links TRBV5-4 to TRBJ1-3, with TRBD1 matching 8 bases. Trimming at V came to 0 bases and at J to 7 bases, leaving 0 bases not matched to a gene. Germline V gene lookup returns CDR1 SGHNT and CDR2 YYREEE (reference sequence). The CDR3 runs to 13 residues. This CDR3 reads CASSLDRGNTIYF. In DNA, the CDR3 is TGTGCCAGCAGCTTGGACAGGGGGAACACCATATATTTT. Full variable domain (rest looked up from reference TRBV5-4 and TRBJ1-3): ETGVTQSPTHLIKTRGQQVTLRCSSQSGHNTVSWYQQALGQGPQFIFQYYREEENGRGNFPPRFSGLQFPNYSSELNVNALELDDSALYLCASSLDRGNTIYFGEGSWLTVV.

This clone appeared a few times. The chain links TRBV30 to TRBJ1-6; 7 bases align to TRBD1. This CDR3 has 12 residues. Trimming took 4 bases from V and 10 from J; bases not matched to a gene: 4. Germline V gives CDR1 GTSNPN, CDR2 SVGIG (reference sequence). CDR3 nucleotides: TGTGCCTGGAACAGGGGAGGCTCACCCCTCCACTTT. It codes for CAWNRGGSPLHF. Drawing the rest from reference TRBV30 and TRBJ1-6, the complete variable domain is SQTIHQWPATLVQPVGSPLSLECTVEGTSNPNLYWYRQAAGRGLQLLFYSVGIGQISSEVPQNLSASRPQDRQFILSSKKLLLSDSGFYLCAWNRGGSPLHFGNGTRLTVT.

This chain's CDR3 is CATSDLLEDTSYEQYF. The CDR3 nucleotides read TGTGCCACCAGTGATTTGCTCGAGGACACGTCCTACGAGCAGTACTTC. This chain links TRBV24-1 with TRBJ2-7, with D maybe TRBD1 (5 bases). The CDR3 has 16 residues. Trimming took off 0 bases at V and 1 base at J, with 12 bases between the two ends. Germline-derived CDR1 and CDR2 are KGHDR and SFDVKD.

This clone appeared a few times. The J gene is TRBJ2-6, the V gene TRBV7-6; maybe TRBD1 (5 bases). The CDR3 totals 17 residues. CDR1 and CDR2 (germline): SGHVS, FNYEAQ. V lost 2 bases to trimming and J lost 3 bases, with 14 bases between them. CDR3 DNA: TGTGCCAGCAGCTTACCTTACAGGTCCCGTGGGGCCAACGTCCTGACTTTC. Its protein product is CASSLPYRSRGANVLTF.

The chain joins TRBV7-9 to TRBJ1-1; 7 positions agree with TRBD1. With 2 bases clipped from V and 0 bases from J, the junction kept 3 bases outside the gene matches. The CDR3 has 15 amino acids. Looked up from germline, CDR1 is SEHNR and CDR2 is FQNEAQ (reference sequence). The CDR3 protein is CASSLQGGLNTEAFF. CDR3 coding DNA: TGTGCCAGCAGCTTACAGGGGGGCCTGAACACTGAAGCTTTCTTT.

This CDR3 reads CASSRLGGTTGESSPLHF. The CDR3 DNA reads as TGTGCCAGCAGCCGGTTGGGCGGTACGACAGGGGAAAGCTCACCCCTCCACTTT. The chain carries TRBV3-1 (or the pseudogene TRBV3-2) and TRBJ1-6; TRBD1 matches 8 bases. The junction had 18 bases not matched to a gene; V was cut back by 4 bases and J by 10 bases. Germline loops: CDR1 LGHDT, CDR2 YNNKEL (reference sequence). This CDR3 is 18 amino acids long.